These T cell receptor beta chains were read from a single sample in a study of shared clonotypes between healthy human individuals. Profiled with immunoSEQ multiplex PCR; TCRdb holds only in-frame clones, not every one. The table shows around 2,000,000 clones, with approximately 94% occurring only once. Sequences were obtained from naive CD8+ T cells from PBMCs. The source of these receptors is a man aged 18 to 30 in good health. Some clones in this sample may be carry-over from other donors' samples. The CDR3 runs from the conserved cysteine through the conserved F or W.

CDR3aa: CASSSPTHFTYEQYF
j_gene: TRBJ2-7
v_gene: TRBV11-2
len: 15

CDR3aa: CAARGRGTDTQYF
j_gene: TRBJ2-3
v_gene: TRBV6-5
len: 13

CDR3aa: CASSEVWEETQYF
j_gene: TRBJ2-5
v_gene: TRBV2
len: 13

CDR3aa: CASSSSLNTEAFF
j_gene: TRBJ1-1
v_gene: TRBV19
len: 13

CDR3aa: CASRDSAVGYNEQFF
j_gene: TRBJ2-1
v_gene: TRBV5-1
len: 15

CDR3aa: CASSRIGEADEQYF
j_gene: TRBJ2-7
v_gene: TRBV28
len: 14

CDR3aa: CASSQFLQGAYEQYF
j_gene: TRBJ2-7
v_gene: TRBV16
len: 15

CDR3aa: CASSLGLAGGSYNEQFF
j_gene: TRBJ2-1
v_gene: TRBV7-8
len: 17

CDR3aa: CASTPGPQRYEQYF
j_gene: TRBJ2-7
v_gene: TRBV28
len: 14

CDR3aa: CASSRQGLESEAFF
j_gene: TRBJ1-1
v_gene: TRBV19
len: 14

CDR3aa: CASSSTKLGNEQFF
j_gene: TRBJ2-1
v_gene: TRBV27
len: 14

CDR3aa: CASSLWGPREQFF
j_gene: TRBJ2-1
v_gene: TRBV5-6
len: 13

CDR3aa: CASSPREGGRRFGANVLTF
j_gene: TRBJ2-6
v_gene: TRBV11-2
len: 19

CDR3aa: CASRPLGLTNEQFF
j_gene: TRBJ2-1
v_gene: TRBV27
len: 14

CDR3aa: CASSPDWAGGDEQFF
j_gene: TRBJ2-1
v_gene: TRBV18
len: 15

CDR3aa: CASSFGEDRYTDTQYF
j_gene: TRBJ2-3
v_gene: TRBV5-6
len: 16

CDR3aa: CASNTGPEAFF
j_gene: TRBJ1-1
v_gene: TRBV28
len: 11

CDR3aa: CSVVAPGQDEKLFF
j_gene: TRBJ1-4
v_gene: TRBV29-1
len: 14

CDR3aa: CATSRAPGQGLGEQYF
j_gene: TRBJ2-7
v_gene: TRBV15
len: 16

CDR3aa: CASSFLAYSSYNEQFF
j_gene: TRBJ2-1
v_gene: TRBV27
len: 16